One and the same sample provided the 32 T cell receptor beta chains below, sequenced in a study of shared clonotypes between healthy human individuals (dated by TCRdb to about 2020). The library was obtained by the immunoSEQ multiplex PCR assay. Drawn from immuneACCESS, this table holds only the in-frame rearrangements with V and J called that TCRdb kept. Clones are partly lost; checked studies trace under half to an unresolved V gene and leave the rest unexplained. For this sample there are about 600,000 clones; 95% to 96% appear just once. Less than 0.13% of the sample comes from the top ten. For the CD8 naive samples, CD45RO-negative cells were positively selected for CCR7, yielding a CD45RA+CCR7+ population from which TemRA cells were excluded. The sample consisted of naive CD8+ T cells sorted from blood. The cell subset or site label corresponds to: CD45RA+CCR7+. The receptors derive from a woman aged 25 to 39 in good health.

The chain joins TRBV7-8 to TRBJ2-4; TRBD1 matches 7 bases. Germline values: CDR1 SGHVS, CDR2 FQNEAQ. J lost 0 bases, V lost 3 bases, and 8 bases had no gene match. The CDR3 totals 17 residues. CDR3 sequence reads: CASSFGTAYLAKNIQYF. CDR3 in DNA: TGTGCCAGCAGCTTTGGGACAGCATATCTAGCCAAAAACATTCAGTACTTC. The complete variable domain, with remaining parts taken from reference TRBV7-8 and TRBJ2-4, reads GAGVSQSPRYKVAKRGQDVALRCDPISGHVSLFWYQQALGQGPEFLTYFQNEAQLDKSGLPSDRFFAERPEGSVSTLKIQRTQQEDSAVYLCASSFGTAYLAKNIQYFGAGTRLSVL.

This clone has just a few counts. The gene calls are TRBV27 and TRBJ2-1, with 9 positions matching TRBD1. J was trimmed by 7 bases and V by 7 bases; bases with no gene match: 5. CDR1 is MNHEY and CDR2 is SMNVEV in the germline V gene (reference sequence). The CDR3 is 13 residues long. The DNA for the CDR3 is TGTGCCAGCACCTCCGGGACAGGGAATGAGCAGTTCTTC. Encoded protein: CASTSGTGNEQFF.

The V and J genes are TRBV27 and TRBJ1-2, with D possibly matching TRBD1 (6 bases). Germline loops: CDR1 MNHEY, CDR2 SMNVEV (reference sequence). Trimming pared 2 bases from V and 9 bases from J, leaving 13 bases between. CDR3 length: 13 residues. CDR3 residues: CASSLERGYSYTF. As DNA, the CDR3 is TGTGCCAGCAGTTTAGAAAGGGGGTACAGCTACACCTTC.

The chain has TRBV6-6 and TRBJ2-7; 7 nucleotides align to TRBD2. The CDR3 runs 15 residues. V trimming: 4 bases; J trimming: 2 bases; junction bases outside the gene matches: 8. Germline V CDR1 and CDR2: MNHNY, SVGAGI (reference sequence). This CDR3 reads CASSFGLAETYEQYF. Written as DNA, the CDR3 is TGTGCCAGCAGTTTCGGGCTAGCGGAAACCTACGAGCAGTACTTC.

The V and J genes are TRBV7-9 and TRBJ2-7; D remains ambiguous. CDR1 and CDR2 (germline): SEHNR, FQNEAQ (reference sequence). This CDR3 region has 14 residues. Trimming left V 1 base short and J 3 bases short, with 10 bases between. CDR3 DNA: TGTGCCAGCAGCTTAGACGACTTTCACTACGAGCAGTACTTC. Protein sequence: CASSLDDFHYEQYF.

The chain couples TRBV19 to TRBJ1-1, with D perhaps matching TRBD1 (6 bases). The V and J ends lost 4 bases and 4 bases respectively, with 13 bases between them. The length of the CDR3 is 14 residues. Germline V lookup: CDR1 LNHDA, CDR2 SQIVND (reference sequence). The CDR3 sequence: CASSTGEGGTEAFF. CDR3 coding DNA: TGTGCCAGTAGTACAGGGGAGGGGGGCACTGAAGCTTTCTTT.

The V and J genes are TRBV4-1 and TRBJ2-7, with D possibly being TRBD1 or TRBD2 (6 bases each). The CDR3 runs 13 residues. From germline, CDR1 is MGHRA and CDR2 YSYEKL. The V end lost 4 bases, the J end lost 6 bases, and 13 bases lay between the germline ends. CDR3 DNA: TGCGCCAGCAGCCCGACTCCGGGGGCCGAGCAGTACTTC. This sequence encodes CASSPTPGAEQYF.

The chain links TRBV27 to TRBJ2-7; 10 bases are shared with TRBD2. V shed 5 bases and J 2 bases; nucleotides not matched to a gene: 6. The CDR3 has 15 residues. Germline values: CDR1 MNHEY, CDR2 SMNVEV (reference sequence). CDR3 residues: CASSPGTSVPYEQYF. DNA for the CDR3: TGTGCCAGCAGTCCAGGGACTAGCGTTCCCTACGAGCAGTACTTC.

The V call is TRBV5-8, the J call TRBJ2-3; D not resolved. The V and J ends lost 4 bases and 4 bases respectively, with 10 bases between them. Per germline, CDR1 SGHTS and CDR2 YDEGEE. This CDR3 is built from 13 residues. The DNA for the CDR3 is TGTGCCAGCAGCCCATGGGCGGCAGATACGCAGTATTTT. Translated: CASSPWAADTQYF.

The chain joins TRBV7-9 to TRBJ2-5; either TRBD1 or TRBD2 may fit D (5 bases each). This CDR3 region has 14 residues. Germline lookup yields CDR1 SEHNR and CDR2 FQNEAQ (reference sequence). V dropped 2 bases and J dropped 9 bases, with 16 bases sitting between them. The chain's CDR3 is CASSLLDRPGAQYF. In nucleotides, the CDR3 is TGTGCCAGCAGCTTACTTGACAGACCCGGGGCCCAGTACTTC.

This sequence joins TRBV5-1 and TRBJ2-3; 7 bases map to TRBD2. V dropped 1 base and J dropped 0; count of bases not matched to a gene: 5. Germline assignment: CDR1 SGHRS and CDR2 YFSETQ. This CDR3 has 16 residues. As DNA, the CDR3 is TGCGCCAGCAGCTTGAAACTAGCGCCCAGCACAGATACGCAGTATTTT. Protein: CASSLKLAPSTDTQYF. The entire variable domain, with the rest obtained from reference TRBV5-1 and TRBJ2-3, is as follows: KAGVTQTPRYLIKTRGQQVTLSCSPISGHRSVSWYQQTPGQGLQFLFEYFSETQRNKGNFPGRFSGRQFSNSRSEMNVSTLELGDSALYLCASSLKLAPSTDTQYFGPGTRLTVL.

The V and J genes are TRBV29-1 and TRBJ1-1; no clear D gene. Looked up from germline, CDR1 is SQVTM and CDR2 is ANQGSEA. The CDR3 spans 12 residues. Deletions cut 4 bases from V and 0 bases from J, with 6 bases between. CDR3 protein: CSVVILNTEAFF. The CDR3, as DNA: TGCAGCGTTGTTATCCTGAACACTGAAGCTTTCTTT. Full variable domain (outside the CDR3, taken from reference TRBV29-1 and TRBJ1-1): SAVISQKPSRDICQRGTSLTIQCQVDSQVTMMFWYRQQPGQSLTLIATANQGSEATYESGFVIDKFPISRPNLTFSTLTVSNMSPEDSSIYLCSVVILNTEAFFGQGTRLTVV.

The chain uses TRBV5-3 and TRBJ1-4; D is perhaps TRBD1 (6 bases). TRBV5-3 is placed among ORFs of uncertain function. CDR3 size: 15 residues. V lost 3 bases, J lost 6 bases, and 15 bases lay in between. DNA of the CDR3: TGTGCCAGAAGCTCGTTAACAGGGACGGATGAAAAACTGTTTTTT. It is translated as CARSSLTGTDEKLFF.

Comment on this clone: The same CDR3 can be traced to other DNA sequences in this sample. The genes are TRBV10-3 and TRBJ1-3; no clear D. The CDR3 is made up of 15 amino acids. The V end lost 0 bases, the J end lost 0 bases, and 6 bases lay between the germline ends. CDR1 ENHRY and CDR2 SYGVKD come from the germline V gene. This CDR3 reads CAISESGNSGNTIYF. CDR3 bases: TGTGCCATCAGTGAGTCAGGGAACTCTGGAAACACCATATATTTT.

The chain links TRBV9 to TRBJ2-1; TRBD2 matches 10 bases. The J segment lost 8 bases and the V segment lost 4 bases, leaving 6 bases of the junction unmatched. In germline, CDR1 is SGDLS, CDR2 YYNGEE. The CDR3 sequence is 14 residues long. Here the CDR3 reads CASSSSGRAHEQFF. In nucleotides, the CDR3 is TGTGCCAGCAGCTCAAGCGGGAGGGCCCATGAGCAGTTCTTC.

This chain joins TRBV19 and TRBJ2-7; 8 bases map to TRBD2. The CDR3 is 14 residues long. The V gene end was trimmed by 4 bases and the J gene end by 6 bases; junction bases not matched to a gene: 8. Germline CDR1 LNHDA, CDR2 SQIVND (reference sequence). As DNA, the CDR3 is TGTGCCAGTAGTAAGCGGGAGACCCCCTCCGAGCAGTACTTC. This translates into CASSKRETPSEQYF.

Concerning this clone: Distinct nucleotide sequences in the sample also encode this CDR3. CDR3 sequence (DNA): TGTGCCAGCAGCTGGACGGGCTCCTACGAGCAGTACTTC. It codes for CASSWTGSYEQYF. This chain connects TRBV5-6 to TRBJ2-7; no firm D call. This CDR3 is built from 13 residues. Germline V lookup: CDR1 SGHDT, CDR2 YYEEEE. Trimming removed 3 bases from V and 0 bases from J, with 7 bases in between.

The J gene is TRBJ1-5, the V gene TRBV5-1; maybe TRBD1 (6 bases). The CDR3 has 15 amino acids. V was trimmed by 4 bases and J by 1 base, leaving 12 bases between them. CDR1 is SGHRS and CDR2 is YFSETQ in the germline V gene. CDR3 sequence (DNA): TGCGCCAGCAGCCCTTCGGGGGGCAGCAATCAGCCCCAGCATTTT. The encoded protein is CASSPSGGSNQPQHF. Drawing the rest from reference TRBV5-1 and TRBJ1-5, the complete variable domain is KAGVTQTPRYLIKTRGQQVTLSCSPISGHRSVSWYQQTPGQGLQFLFEYFSETQRNKGNFPGRFSGRQFSNSRSEMNVSTLELGDSALYLCASSPSGGSNQPQHFGDGTRLSIL.

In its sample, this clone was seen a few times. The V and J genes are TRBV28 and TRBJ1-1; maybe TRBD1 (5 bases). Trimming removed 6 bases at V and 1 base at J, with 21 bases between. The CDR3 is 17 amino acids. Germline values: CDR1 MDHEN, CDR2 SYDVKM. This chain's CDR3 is CASRTPIRTKSNTEAFF. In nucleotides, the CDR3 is TGTGCCAGCAGAACACCCATACGGACAAAATCGAACACTGAAGCTTTCTTT.

The CDR3 nucleotides are TGCGCCAGCAGCCAAGGGGGCGCCGCTGAAGCTTTCTTT. This encodes CASSQGGAAEAFF. The gene calls are TRBV4-1 and TRBJ1-1, with a weak D call TRBD1 (5 bases). V lost 1 base and J 6 bases, leaving 9 bases between the germline ends. Germline lookup yields CDR1 MGHRA and CDR2 YSYEKL. The CDR3 extends over 13 amino acids.

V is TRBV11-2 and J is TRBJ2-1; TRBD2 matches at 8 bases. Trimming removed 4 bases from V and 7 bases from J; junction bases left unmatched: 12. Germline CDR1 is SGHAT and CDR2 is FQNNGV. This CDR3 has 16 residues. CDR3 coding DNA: TGTGCCAGCAGCTCGGTTTTCGGGGGGGGTACTAATGAGCAGTTCTTC. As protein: CASSSVFGGGTNEQFF.

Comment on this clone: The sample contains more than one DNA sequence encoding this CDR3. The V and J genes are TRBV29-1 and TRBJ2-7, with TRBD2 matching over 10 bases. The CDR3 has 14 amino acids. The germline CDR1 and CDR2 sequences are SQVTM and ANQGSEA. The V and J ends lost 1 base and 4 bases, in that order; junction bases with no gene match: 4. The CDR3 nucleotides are TGCAGCGTTGAAGGTCTAGCGGGAGCGTACGAGCAGTACTTC. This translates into CSVEGLAGAYEQYF.

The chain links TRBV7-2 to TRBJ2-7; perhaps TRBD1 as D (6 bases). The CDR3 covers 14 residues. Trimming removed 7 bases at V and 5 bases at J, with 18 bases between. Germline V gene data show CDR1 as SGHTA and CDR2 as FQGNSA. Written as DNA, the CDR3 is TGTGCCAGCATCAACCTACAGGGTACCAACGAGCAGTACTTC. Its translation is CASINLQGTNEQYF. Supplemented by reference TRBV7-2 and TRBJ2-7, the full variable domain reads GAGVSQSPSNKVTEKGKDVELRCDPISGHTALYWYRQSLGQGLEFLIYFQGNSAPDKSGLPSDRFSAERTGGSVSTLTIQRTQQEDSAVYLCASINLQGTNEQYFGPGTRLTVT.

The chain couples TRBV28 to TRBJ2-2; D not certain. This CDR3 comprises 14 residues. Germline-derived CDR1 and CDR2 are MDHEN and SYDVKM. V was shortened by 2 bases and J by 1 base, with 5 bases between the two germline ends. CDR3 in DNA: TGTGCCAGCAGTTTAAGGCAGAACACCGGGGAGCTGTTTTTT. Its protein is CASSLRQNTGELFF.

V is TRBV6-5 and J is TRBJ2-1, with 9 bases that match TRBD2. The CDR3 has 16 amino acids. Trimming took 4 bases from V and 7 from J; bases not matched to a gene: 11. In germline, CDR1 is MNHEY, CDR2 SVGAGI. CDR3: CASSSASGTLWNEQFF. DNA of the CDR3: TGTGCCAGCAGTTCTGCTAGCGGGACTCTTTGGAATGAGCAGTTCTTC.

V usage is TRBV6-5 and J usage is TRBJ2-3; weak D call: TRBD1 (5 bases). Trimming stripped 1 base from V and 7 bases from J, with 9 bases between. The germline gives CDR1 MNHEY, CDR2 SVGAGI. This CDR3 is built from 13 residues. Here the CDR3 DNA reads TGTGCCAGCAGTTACTATGACAGCCATACGCAGTATTTT. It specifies CASSYYDSHTQYF.

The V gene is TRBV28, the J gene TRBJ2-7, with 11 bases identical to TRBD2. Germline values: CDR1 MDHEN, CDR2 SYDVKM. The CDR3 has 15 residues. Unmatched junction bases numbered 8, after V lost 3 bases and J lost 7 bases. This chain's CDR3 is CASSFLAGGMSEQYF. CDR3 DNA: TGTGCCAGCAGTTTTCTAGCGGGAGGTATGAGTGAGCAGTACTTC.

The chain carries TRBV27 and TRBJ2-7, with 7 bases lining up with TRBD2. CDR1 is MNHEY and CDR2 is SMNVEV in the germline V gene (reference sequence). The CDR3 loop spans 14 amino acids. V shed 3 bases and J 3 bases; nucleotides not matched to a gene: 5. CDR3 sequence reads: CASSFLAGDYEQYF. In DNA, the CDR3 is TGTGCCAGCAGTTTTTTGGCGGGAGACTACGAGCAGTACTTC.

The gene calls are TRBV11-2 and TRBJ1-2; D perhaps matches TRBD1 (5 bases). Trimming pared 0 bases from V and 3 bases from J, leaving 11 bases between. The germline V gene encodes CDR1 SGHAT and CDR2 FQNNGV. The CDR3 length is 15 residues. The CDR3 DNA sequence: TGTGCCAGCAGCTTAGATCGTTTGGGGGACTATGGCTACACCTTC. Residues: CASSLDRLGDYGYTF.

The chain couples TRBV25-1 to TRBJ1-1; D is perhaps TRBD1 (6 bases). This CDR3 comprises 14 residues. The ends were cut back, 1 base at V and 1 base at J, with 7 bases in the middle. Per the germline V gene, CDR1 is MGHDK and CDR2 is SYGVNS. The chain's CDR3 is CASSELDRNTEAFF. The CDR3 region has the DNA TGTGCCAGCAGTGAATTGGACAGGAACACTGAAGCTTTCTTT. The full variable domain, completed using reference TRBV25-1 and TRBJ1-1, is EADIYQTPRYLVIGTGKKITLECSQTMGHDKMYWYQQDPGMELHLIHYSYGVNSTEKGDLSSESTVSRIRTEHFPLTLESARPSHTSQYLCASSELDRNTEAFFGQGTRLTVV.

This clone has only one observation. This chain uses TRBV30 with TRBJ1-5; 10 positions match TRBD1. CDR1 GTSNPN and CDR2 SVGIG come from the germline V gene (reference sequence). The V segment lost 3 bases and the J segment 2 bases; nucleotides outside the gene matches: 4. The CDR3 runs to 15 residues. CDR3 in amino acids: CAWRKTGGGNQPQHF. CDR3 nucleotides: TGTGCCTGGAGGAAGACAGGGGGCGGCAATCAGCCCCAGCATTTT.

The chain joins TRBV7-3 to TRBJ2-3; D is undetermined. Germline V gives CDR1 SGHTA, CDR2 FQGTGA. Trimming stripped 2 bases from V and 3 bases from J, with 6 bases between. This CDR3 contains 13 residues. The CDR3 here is CASSLVRTDTQYF. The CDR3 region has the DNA TGTGCCAGCAGCTTAGTTAGGACAGATACGCAGTATTTT.